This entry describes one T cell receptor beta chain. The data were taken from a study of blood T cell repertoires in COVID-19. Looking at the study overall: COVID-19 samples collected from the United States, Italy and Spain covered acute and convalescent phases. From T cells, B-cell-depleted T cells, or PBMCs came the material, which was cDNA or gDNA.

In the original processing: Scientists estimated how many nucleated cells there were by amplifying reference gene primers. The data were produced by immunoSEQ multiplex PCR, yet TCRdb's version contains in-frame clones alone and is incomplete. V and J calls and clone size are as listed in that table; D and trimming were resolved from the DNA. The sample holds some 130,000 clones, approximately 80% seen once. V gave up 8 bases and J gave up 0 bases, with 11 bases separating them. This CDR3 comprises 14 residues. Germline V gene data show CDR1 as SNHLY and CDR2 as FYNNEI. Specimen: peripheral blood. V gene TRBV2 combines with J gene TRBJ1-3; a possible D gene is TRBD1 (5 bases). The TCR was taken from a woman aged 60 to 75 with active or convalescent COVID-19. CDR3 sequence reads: CASADTLSGNTIYF. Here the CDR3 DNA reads TGTGCCAGCGCGGACACCCTCTCTGGAAACACCATATATTTT.